The present T cell receptor (beta chain) was sequenced within a study of OX40 agonist ivuxolimab in advanced cancers. Study details: All patients had ivuxolimab intravenously every 2 weeks at 0.01 to 10 mg/kg. Three patients showed partial responses: one hepatocellular carcinoma and two cutaneous melanoma cases. Each dose-escalation patient presented with hepatocellular carcinoma, melanoma, renal cell or head and neck cancer.

Regarding the study as a whole: Circulating CD4+ and CD8+ T cells showed clonal expansion by week 6 at 0.1 to 3.0 mg/kg.

Profiled with immunoSEQ multiplex PCR; TCRdb holds only in-frame clones, not every one. Among 40,000 to 65,000 clones listed, approximately 84% were seen once. With respect to this clone: Its antigen is undetermined.

The CDR3 has 17 amino acids. Germline assignment: CDR1 SGHTA and CDR2 FQGNSA. The junction had 11 bases not matched to a gene; V was cut back by 2 bases and J by 2 bases. The sequencing here drew on CD4+ or CD8+ T cells sorted from blood, taken in a trial of the OX40 agonist ivuxolimab. V is TRBV7-2 and J is TRBJ1-2; 7 bases match TRBD1. The clonotype originates from an adult with an advanced solid tumor such as melanoma, head and neck, liver or kidney cancer. CDR3 nucleotides: TGTGCCAGCAGCTTATCTTCCGGATCGGGACAGAACTATGGCTACACCTTC. Its translation is CASSLSSGSGQNYGYTF.